The sequence of this T cell receptor (beta chain) was determined in a study of metastatic and nonmetastatic thyroid tumors. As for the study in general: Repertoire comparisons spanned blood and tumor or nodule tissue from malignant and benign thyroid patients.

All patients were treatment-naive before thyroid surgery. In the case of this clone: The antigen is not known.

Germline CDR1 is LGHNA and CDR2 is YSLEER. The CDR3 length is 15 residues. V was clipped by 0 bases and J by 2 bases, with 11 bases between them. As handled by the study authors: What underpinned the distant-metastasis classifier for papillary thyroid cancer was the set of CDR3 differences across clinicopathological groups. TCRdb redid the clone calls on the PCR reads using MiXCR. These V and J calls originate from TCRdb's pipeline instead of the authors' own analysis. The table lists 30,000 or so clones, less than 30% of them singletons. Broader study findings: It was reportedly found that TCR beta diversity was significantly higher in malignant thyroid tumors than in benign nodules, a difference seen in both blood and tumor samples.

The sample consisted of blood. V and J are TRBV4-3 and TRBJ2-7; tentatively, D is TRBD1 (5 bases). This sequence originates from a female donor with papillary thyroid cancer or a benign thyroid nodule (not recorded which). Some clones in this sample may be carry-over from other donors' samples. The chain's CDR3 is CASSQERQTTYEQYV. DNA of the CDR3: TGCGCCAGCAGCCAAGAGAGACAGACCACCTACGAGCAGTACGTC.